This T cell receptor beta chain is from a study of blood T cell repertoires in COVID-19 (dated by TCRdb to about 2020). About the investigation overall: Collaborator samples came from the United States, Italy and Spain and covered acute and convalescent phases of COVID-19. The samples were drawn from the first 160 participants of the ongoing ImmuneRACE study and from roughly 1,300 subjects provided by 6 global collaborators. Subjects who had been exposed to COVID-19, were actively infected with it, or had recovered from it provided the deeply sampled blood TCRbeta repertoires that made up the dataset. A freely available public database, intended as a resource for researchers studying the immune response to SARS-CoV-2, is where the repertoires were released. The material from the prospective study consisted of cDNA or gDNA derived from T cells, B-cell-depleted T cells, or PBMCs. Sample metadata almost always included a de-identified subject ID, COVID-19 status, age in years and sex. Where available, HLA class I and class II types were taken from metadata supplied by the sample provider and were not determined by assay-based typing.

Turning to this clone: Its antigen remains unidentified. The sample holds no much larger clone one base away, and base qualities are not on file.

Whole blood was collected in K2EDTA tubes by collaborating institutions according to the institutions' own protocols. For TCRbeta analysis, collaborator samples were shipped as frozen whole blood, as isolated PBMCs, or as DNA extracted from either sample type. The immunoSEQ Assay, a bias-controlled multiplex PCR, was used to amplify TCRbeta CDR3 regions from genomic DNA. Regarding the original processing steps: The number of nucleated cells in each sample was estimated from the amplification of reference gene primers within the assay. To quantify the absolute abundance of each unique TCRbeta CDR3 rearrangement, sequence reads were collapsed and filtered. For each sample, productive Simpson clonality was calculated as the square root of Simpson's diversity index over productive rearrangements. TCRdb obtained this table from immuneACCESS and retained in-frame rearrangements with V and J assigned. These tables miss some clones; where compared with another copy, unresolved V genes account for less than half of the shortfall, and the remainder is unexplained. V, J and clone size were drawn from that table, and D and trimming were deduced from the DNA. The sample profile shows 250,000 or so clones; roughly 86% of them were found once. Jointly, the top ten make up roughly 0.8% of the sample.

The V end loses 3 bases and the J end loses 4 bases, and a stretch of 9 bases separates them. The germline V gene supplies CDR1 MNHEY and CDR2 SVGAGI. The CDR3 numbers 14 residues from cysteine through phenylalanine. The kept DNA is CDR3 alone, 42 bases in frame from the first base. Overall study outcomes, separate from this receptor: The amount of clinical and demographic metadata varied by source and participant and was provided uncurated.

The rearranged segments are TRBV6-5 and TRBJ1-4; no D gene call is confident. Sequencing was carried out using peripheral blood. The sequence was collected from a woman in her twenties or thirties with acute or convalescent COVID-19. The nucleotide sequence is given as TGTGCCAGCAGTTATCGGGGAAGTAATGAAAAACTGTTTTTT. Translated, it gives CASSYRGSNEKLFF.